This paragraph covers one T cell receptor (beta chain) sequence. Its antigen is currently unknown. The PCR contained 60 Vbeta and 13 Jbeta primers. The method was immunoSEQ multiplex PCR; TCRdb's version includes in-frame clones alone and lacks a portion of them. The data show roughly 100,000 clones, with approximately 79% seen just once and 3.5% to 4% held by the top ten. The data were taken from a study of cytomegalovirus exposure and HLA in healthy donors. General study points: It was reported in a later analysis that an Asian-associated ancestry cluster showed fewer N-insertions than the roughly 670-donor mean. Roughly uniform depth of sequencing across donors was assumed in presence/absence analyses.

This sequence originates from a man aged 55 to 70 in good health and CMV-seronegative. The sequenced sample was PBMCs.

The CDR3: CASKTGKGVNIQYF. CDR3 DNA: TGTGCCAGCAAAACCGGGAAAGGAGTGAACATTCAGTACTTC. The V call is TRBV6-5, the J call TRBJ2-4; D perhaps matches TRBD2 (5 bases). Per the germline V gene, CDR1 is MNHEY and CDR2 is SVGAGI. The ends were cut back, 7 bases at V and 7 bases at J, with 17 bases in the middle. CDR3 length: 14 amino acids.